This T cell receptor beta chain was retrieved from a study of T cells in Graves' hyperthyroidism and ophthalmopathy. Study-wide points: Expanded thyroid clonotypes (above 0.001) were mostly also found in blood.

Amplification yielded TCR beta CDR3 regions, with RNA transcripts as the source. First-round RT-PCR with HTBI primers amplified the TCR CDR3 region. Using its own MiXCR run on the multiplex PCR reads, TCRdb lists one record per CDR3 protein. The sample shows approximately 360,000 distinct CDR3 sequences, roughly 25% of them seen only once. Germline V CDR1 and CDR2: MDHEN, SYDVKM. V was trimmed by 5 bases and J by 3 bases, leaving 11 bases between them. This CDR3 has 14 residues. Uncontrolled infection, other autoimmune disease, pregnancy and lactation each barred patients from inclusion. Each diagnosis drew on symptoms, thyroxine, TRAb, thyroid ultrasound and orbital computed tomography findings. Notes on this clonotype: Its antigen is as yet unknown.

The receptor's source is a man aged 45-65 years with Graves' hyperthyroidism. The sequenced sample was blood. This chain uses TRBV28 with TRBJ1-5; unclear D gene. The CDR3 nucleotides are TGTGCCAGCAGTCCGCCTCATTTCAATCAGCCCCAGCATTTT. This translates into CASSPPHFNQPQHF.